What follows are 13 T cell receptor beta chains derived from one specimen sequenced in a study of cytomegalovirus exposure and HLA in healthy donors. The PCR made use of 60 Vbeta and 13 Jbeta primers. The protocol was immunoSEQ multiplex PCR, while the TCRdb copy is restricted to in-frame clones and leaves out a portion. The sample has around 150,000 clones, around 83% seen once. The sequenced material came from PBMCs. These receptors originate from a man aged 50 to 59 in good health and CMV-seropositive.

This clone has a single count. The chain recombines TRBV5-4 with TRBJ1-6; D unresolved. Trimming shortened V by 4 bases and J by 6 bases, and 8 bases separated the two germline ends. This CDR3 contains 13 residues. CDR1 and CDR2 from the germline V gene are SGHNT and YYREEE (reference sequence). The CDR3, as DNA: TGTGCCAGCAGCCCGGAGGGTAATTCACCCCTCCACTTT. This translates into CASSPEGNSPLHF. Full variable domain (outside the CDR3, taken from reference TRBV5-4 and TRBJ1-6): ETGVTQSPTHLIKTRGQQVTLRCSSQSGHNTVSWYQQALGQGPQFIFQYYREEENGRGNFPPRFSGLQFPNYSSELNVNALELDDSALYLCASSPEGNSPLHFGNGTRLTVT.

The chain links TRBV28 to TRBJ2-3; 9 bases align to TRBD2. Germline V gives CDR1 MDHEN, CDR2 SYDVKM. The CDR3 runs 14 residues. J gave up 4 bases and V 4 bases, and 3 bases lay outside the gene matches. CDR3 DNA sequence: TGTGCCAGCAGTTGGCTAGCGGGGTCAGATACGCAGTATTTT. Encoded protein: CASSWLAGSDTQYF.

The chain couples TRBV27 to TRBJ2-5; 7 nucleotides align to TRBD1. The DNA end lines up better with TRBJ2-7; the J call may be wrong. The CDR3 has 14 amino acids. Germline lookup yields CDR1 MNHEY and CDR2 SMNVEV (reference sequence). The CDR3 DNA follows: TGTGCCAGCAGCCGAGACAGGGCCTCCTACGAGCAGTACTTC. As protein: CASSRDRASYEQYF.

CDR3 sequence: CASSVSGGFGTDTQYF. Here the CDR3 DNA reads TGTGCCAGCAGCGTTAGCGGGGGTTTCGGCACAGATACGCAGTATTTT. The gene calls are TRBV7-2 and TRBJ2-3, with 9 bases matching TRBD2. Germline V gene data show CDR1 as SGHTA and CDR2 as FQGNSA. There are 16 residues in the CDR3. With 5 bases clipped from V and 1 base from J, the junction kept 7 bases outside the gene matches.

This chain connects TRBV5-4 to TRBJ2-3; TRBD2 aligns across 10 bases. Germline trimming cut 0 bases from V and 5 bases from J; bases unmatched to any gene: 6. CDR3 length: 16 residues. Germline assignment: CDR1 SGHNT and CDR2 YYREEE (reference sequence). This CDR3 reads CASSLASGRAGDTQYF. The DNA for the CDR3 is TGTGCCAGCAGCTTGGCCAGCGGGAGGGCCGGAGATACGCAGTATTTT.

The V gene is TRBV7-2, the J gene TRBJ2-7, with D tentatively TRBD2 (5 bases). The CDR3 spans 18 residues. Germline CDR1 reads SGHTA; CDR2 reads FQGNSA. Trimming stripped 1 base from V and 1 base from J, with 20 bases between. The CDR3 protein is CASSLGGLDRRSSYEQYF. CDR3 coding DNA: TGTGCCAGCAGCTTAGGCGGACTGGACCGACGCTCATCCTACGAGCAGTACTTC.

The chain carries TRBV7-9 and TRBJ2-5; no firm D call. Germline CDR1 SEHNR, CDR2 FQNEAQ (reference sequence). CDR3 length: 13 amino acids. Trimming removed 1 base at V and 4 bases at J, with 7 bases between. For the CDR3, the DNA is TGTGCCAGCAGCTTAGTCGGTTCAGAGACCCAGTACTTC. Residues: CASSLVGSETQYF.

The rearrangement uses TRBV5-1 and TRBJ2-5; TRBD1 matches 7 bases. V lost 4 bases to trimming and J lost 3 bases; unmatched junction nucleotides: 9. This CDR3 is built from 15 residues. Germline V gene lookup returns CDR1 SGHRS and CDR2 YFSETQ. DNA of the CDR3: TGCGCCAGCAGCCTGGGGGCCGGGACAGAAGAGACCCAGTACTTC. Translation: CASSLGAGTEETQYF.

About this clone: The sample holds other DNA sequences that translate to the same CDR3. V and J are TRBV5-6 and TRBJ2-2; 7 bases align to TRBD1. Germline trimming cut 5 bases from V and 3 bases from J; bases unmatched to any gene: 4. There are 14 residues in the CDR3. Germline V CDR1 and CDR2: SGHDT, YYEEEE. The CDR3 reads CASRRTGDTGELFF. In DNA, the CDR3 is TGTGCCAGCAGACGAACAGGGGACACCGGGGAGCTGTTTTTT.

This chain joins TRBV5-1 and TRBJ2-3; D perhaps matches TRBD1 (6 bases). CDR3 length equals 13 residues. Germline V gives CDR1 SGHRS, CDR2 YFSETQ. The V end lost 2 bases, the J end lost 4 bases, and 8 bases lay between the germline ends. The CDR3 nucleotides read TGCGCCAGCAGCTTTGGGGGCCCAGATACGCAGTATTTT. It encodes CASSFGGPDTQYF.

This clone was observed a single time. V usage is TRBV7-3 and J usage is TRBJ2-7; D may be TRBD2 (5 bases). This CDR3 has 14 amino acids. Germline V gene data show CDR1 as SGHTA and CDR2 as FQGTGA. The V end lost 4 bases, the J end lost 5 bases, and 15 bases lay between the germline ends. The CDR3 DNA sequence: TGTGCCAGCAGCTCCGTGGGCCAGGAGGACGAGCAGTACTTC. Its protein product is CASSSVGQEDEQYF. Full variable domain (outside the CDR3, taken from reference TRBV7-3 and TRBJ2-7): GAGVSQTPSNKVTEKGKYVELRCDPISGHTALYWYRQSLGQGPEFLIYFQGTGAADDSGLPNDRFFAVRPEGSVSTLKIQRTERGDSAVYLCASSSVGQEDEQYFGPGTRLTVT.

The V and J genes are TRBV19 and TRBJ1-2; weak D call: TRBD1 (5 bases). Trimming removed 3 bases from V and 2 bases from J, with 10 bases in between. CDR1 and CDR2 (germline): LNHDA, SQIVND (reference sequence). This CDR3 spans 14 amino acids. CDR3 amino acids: CASSIDRGNYGYTF. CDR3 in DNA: TGTGCCAGTAGTATCGACAGAGGAAACTATGGCTACACCTTC.

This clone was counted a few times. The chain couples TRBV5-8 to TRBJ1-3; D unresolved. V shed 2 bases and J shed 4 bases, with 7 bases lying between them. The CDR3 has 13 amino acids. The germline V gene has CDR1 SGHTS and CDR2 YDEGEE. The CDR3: CASSFGFGNTIYF. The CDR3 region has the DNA TGTGCCAGCAGCTTTGGCTTCGGAAACACCATATATTTT.